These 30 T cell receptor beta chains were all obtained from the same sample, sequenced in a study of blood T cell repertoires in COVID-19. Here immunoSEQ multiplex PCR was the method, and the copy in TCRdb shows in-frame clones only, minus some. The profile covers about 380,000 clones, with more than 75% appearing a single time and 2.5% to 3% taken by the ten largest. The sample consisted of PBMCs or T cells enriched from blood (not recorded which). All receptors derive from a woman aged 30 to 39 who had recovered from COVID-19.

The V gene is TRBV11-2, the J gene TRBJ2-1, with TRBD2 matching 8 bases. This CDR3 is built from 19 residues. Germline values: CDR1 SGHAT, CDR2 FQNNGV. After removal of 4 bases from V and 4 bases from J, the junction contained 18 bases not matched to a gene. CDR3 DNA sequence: TGTGCCAGCAGCTCGCGACCAGCGGGGGAGATTCAAACGTACAATGAGCAGTTCTTC. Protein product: CASSSRPAGEIQTYNEQFF.

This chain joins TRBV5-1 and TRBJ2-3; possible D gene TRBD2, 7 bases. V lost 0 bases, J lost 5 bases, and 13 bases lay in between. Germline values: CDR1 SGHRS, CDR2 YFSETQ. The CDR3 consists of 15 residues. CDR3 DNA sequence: TGCGCCAGCAGCTTGGGCGGGGGCGAGGGAGATACGCAGTATTTT. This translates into CASSLGGGEGDTQYF.

CDR3 region: CASSSRGQNTEAFF. Written as DNA, the CDR3 is TGTGCCAGTAGCTCCAGGGGGCAGAACACTGAAGCTTTCTTT. This sequence joins TRBV19 and TRBJ1-1; the match to TRBD1 covers 8 bases. CDR3 length: 14 residues. CDR1 is LNHDA and CDR2 is SQIVND in the germline V gene (reference sequence). The trim removed 6 bases at V and 1 base at J, leaving 4 bases unmatched. Complete variable domain (other parts from reference TRBV19 and TRBJ1-1): DGGITQSPKYLFRKEGQNVTLSCEQNLNHDAMYWYRQDPGQGLRLIYYSQIVNDFQKGDIAEGYSVSREKKESFPLTVTSAQKNPTAFYLCASSSRGQNTEAFFGQGTRLTVV.

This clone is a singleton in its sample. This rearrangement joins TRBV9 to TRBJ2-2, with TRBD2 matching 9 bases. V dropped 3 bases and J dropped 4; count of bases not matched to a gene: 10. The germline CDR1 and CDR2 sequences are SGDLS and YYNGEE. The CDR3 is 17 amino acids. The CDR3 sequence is CASSAAGGAGGTGELFF. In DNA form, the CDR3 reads TGTGCCAGCAGCGCCGCAGGAGGAGCGGGAGGCACCGGGGAGCTGTTTTTT.

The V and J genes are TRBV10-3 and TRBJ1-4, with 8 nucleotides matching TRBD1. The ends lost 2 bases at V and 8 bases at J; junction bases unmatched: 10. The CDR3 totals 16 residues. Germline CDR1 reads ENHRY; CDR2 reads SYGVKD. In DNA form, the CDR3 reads TGTGCCATCAGTGAGCGGCCCCCAGGGGGCAACGAAAAACTGTTTTTT. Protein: CAISERPPGGNEKLFF.

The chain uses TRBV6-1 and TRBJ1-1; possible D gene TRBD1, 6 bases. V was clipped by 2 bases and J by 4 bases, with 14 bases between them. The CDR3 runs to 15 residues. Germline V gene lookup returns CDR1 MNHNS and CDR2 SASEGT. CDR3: CASSESTGRGTEAFF. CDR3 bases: TGTGCCAGCAGTGAATCAACAGGGAGAGGCACTGAAGCTTTCTTT.

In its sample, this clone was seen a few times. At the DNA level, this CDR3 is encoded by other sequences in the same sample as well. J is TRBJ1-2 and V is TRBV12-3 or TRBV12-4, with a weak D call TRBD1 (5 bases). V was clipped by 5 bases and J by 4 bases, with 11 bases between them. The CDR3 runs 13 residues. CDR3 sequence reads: CASSLGQGYGYTF. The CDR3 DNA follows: TGTGCCAGCAGTCTTGGACAAGGCTATGGCTACACCTTC.

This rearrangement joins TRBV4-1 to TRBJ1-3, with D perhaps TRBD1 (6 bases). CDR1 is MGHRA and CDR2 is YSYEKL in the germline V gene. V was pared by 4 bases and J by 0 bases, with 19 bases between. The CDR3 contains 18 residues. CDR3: CASSRQVWTVSSGNTIYF. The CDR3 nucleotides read TGCGCCAGCAGCCGGCAGGTCTGGACAGTAAGCTCTGGAAACACCATATATTTT.

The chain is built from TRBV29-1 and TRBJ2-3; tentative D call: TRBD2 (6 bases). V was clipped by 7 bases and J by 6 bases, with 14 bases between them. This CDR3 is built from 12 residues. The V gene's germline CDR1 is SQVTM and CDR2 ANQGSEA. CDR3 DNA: TGCAGCGCTGGGACTTTAGCGGATACGCAGTATTTT. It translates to CSAGTLADTQYF.

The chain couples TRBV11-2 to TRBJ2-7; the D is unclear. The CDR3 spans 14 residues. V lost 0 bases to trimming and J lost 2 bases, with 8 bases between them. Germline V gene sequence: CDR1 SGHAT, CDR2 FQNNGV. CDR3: CASSLDADPYEQYF. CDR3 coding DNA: TGTGCCAGCAGCTTAGACGCAGATCCCTACGAGCAGTACTTC.

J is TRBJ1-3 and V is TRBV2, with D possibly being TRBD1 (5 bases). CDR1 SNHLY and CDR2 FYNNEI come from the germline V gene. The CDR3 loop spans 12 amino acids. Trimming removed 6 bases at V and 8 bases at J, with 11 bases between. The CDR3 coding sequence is TGTGCCAGCAGGCCCGGGGGGGACACCATATATTTT. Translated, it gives CASRPGGDTIYF.

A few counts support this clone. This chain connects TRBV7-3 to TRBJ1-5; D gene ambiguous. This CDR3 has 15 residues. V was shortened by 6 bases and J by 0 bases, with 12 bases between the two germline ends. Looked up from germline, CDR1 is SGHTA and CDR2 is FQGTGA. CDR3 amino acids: CASRLLYGSNQPQHF. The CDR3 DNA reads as TGTGCCAGCAGACTCCTTTACGGTAGCAATCAGCCCCAGCATTTT.

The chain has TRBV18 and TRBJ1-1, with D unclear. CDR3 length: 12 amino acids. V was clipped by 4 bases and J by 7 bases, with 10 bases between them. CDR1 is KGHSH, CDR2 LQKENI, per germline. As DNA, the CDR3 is TGTGCCAGCTCACAGGACTCGGGTGAAGCTTTCTTT. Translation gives CASSQDSGEAFF.

DNA for the CDR3: TGTGCCAGCAGGACAGGACAGGGGCCGTATAGCAATCAGCCCCAGCATTTT. Translation: CASRTGQGPYSNQPQHF. The rearrangement links TRBV28 to TRBJ1-5, with 9 bases aligning to TRBD1. V lost 6 bases to trimming and J lost 0 bases; unmatched junction nucleotides: 9. The germline V gene encodes CDR1 MDHEN and CDR2 SYDVKM. The length of the CDR3 is 17 residues.

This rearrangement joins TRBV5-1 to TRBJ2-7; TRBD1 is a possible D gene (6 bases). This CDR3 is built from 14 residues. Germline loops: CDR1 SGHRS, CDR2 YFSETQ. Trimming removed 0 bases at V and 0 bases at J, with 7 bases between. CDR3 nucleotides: TGCGCCAGCAGCTTGGCAGGGGCCTCCTACGAGCAGTACTTC. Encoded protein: CASSLAGASYEQYF.

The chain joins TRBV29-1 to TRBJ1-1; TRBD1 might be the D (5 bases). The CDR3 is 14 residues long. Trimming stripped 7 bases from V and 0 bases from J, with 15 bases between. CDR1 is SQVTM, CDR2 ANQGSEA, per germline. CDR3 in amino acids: CSAIGQGMNTEAFF. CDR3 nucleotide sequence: TGCAGCGCAATCGGGCAGGGCATGAACACTGAAGCTTTCTTT. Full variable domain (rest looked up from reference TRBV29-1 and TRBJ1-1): SAVISQKPSRDICQRGTSLTIQCQVDSQVTMMFWYRQQPGQSLTLIATANQGSEATYESGFVIDKFPISRPNLTFSTLTVSNMSPEDSSIYLCSAIGQGMNTEAFFGQGTRLTVV.

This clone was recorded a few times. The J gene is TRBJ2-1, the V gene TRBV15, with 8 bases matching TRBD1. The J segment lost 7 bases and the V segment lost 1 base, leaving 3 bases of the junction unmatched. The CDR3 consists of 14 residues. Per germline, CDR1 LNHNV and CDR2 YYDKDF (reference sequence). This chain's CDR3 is CATSRVDRANEQFF. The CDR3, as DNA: TGTGCCACCAGCAGAGTGGACAGGGCTAATGAGCAGTTCTTC.

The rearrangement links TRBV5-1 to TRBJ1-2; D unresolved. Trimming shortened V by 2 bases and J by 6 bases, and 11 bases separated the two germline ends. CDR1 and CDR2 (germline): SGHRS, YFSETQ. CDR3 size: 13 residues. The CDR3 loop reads CASSLGGRDGYTF. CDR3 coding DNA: TGCGCCAGCAGCTTAGGAGGACGGGATGGCTACACCTTC.

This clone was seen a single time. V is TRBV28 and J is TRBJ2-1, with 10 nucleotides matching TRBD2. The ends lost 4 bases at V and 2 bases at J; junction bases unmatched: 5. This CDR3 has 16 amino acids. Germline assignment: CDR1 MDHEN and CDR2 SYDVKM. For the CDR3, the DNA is TGTGCCAGCAGTTCGCTAGCGGGGGAGGCCTACAATGAGCAGTTCTTC. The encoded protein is CASSSLAGEAYNEQFF.

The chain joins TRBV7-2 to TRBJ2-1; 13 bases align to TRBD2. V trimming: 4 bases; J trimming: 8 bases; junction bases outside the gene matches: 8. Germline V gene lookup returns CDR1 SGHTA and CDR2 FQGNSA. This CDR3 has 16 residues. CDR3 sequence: CASSWTSGGDGDEQFF. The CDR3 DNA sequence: TGTGCCAGCAGCTGGACTAGCGGGGGCGACGGAGATGAGCAGTTCTTC.

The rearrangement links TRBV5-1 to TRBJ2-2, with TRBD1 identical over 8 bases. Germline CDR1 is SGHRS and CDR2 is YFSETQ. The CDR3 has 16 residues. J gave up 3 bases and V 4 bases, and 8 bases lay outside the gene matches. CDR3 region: CASSTTGGRYTGELFF. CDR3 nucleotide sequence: TGCGCCAGCAGCACCACAGGGGGTCGGTACACCGGGGAGCTGTTTTTT.

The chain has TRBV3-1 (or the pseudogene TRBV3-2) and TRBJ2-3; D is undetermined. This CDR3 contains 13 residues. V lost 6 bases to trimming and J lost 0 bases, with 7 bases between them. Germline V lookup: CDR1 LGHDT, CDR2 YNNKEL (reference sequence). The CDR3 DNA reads TGTGCCAGCAGTGCGGAGAGCACAGATACGCAGTATTTT. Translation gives CASSAESTDTQYF.

CDR3 protein: CASSVGLAGGDTQYF. The CDR3 nucleotides are TGTGCCAGCAGCGTGGGACTAGCGGGAGGAGATACGCAGTATTTT. The J gene is TRBJ2-3, the V gene TRBV5-6; TRBD2 agrees at 15 bases. The V gene's germline CDR1 is SGHDT and CDR2 YYEEEE. The ends lost 4 bases at V and 5 bases at J; junction bases unmatched: 2. The CDR3 covers 15 residues. The whole variable domain, filled in from reference TRBV5-6 and TRBJ2-3, reads DAGVTQSPTHLIKTRGQQVTLRCSPKSGHDTVSWYQQALGQGPQFIFQYYEEEERQRGNFPDRFSGHQFPNYSSELNVNALLLGDSALYLCASSVGLAGGDTQYFGPGTRLTVL.

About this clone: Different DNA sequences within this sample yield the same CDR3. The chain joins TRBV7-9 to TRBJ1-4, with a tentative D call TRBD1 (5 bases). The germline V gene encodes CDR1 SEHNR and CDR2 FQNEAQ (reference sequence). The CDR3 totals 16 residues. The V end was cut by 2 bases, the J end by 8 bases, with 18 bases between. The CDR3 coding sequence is TGTGCCAGCAGCTTAAATTCCGGGGCCGGGGGGGAAAAACTGTTTTTT. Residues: CASSLNSGAGGEKLFF.

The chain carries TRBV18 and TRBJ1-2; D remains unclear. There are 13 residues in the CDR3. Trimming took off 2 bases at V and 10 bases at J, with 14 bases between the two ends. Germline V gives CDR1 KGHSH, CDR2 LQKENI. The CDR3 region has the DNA TGTGCCAGCTCACCAGACCTCTCCGGAGTCTACACCTTC. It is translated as CASSPDLSGVYTF.

Here the CDR3 DNA reads TGTGCCAGCAGTTTATCCTCAGGGCGTTGGGGTGGCTACACCTTC. Protein sequence: CASSLSSGRWGGYTF. The chain has TRBV28 and TRBJ1-2; weak D call: TRBD1 (5 bases). Germline values: CDR1 MDHEN, CDR2 SYDVKM. V was cut by 1 base and J by 7 bases, with 16 bases left in between. The CDR3 is made up of 15 amino acids.

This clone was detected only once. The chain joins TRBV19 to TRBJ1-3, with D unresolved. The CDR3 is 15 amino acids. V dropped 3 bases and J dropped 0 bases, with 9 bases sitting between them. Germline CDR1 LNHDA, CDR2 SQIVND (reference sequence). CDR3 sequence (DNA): TGTGCCAGTAGTATCAACAGTCTCTCTGGAAACACCATATATTTT. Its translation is CASSINSLSGNTIYF. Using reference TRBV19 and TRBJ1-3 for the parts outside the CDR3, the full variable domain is DGGITQSPKYLFRKEGQNVTLSCEQNLNHDAMYWYRQDPGQGLRLIYYSQIVNDFQKGDIAEGYSVSREKKESFPLTVTSAQKNPTAFYLCASSINSLSGNTIYFGEGSWLTVV.

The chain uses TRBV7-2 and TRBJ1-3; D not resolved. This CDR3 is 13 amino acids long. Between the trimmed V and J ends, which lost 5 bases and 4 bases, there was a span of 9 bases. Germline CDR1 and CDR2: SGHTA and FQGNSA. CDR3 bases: TGTGCCAGCAGCCCCCCAGGAGGAAACACCATATATTTT. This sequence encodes CASSPPGGNTIYF.

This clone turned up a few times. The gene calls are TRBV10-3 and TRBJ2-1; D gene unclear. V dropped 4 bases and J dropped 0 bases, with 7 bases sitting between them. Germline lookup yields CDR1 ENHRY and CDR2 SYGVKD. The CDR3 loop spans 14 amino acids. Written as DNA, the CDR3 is TGTGCCATCAGTGTCCGCGACTCCTACAATGAGCAGTTCTTC. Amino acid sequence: CAISVRDSYNEQFF.

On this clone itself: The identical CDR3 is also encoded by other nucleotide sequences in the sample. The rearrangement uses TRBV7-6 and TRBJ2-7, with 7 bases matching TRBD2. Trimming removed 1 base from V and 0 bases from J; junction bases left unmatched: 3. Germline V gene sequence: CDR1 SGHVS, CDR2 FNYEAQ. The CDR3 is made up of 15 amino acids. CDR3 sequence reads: CASSLEGGSSYEQYF. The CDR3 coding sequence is TGTGCCAGCAGCTTAGAAGGCGGGAGCTCCTACGAGCAGTACTTC.